This T cell receptor (beta chain) originates from a study of shared clonotypes between healthy human individuals. This clone came up once. Antigen unknown. The donors, all of them Caucasian adults, lived in Nashville, Tennessee. Assay used: immunoSEQ multiplex PCR; TCRdb lists only in-frame clones, some missing. The sample lists around 2.3 million clones; approximately 95% were seen once. Study-level findings and limits: What naive subsets generally showed was a larger estimated richness than memory subsets showed. Between several donors, naive CD4 clonotypes were shared at a level of about 5%.

The origin of this receptor is a man between 18 and 29 years old in good health. Sequences were obtained from naive CD4+ T cells sorted from blood. Subset denoted: CD45RA+ positively selected.

CDR3 nucleotide sequence: TGTGCCAGCAGCCTGCGGGGGGGCGAAAGGACTGAAGCTTTCTTT. It specifies CASSLRGGERTEAFF. The V gene is TRBV5-6, the J gene TRBJ1-1, with D possibly TRBD1 on 6 matching bases. CDR1 and CDR2 from the germline V gene are SGHDT and YYEEEE. With 4 bases removed from V and 5 bases from J, the gap between germline ends came to 18 bases. This CDR3 has 15 amino acids.